This record concerns one T cell receptor beta chain sequence. The protocol was immunoSEQ multiplex PCR, while the TCRdb copy is restricted to in-frame clones and leaves out a portion. The table lists about 150,000 clones, 93% of them singletons. The data were taken from a study of control samples from healthy donors and cancer patients. The CDR3 length is 15 residues. CDR1 LNHDA and CDR2 SQIVND come from the germline V gene (reference sequence). V shed 3 bases and J shed 1 base, with 10 bases lying between them. V is TRBV19 and J is TRBJ1-5, with D unclear. The sample comprised blood. The sequence came from a man aged 45-60 years in good health. For the CDR3, the DNA is TGTGCCAGTAGTATGGAGACAACAAGCAATCAGCCCCAGCATTTT. This gives the protein CASSMETTSNQPQHF. Together with reference TRBV19 and TRBJ1-5, the CDR3 gives the full variable domain: DGGITQSPKYLFRKEGQNVTLSCEQNLNHDAMYWYRQDPGQGLRLIYYSQIVNDFQKGDIAEGYSVSREKKESFPLTVTSAQKNPTAFYLCASSMETTSNQPQHFGDGTRLSIL.